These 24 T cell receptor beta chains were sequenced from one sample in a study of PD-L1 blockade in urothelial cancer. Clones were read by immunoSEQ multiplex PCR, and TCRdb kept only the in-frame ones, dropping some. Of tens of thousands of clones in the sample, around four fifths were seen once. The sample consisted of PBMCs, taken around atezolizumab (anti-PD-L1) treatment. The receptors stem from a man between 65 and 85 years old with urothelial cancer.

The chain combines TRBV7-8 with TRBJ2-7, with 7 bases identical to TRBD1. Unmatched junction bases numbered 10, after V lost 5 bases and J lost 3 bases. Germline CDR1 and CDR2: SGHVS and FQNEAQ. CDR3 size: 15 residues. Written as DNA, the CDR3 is TGTGCCAGCAGCCGAACGGGACAGTATAACTACGAGCAGTACTTC. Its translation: CASSRTGQYNYEQYF.

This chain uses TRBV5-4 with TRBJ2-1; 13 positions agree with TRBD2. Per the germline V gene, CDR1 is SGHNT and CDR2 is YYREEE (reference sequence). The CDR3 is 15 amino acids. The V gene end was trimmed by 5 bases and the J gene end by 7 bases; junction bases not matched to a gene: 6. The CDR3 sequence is CASRTSGRAWNEQFF. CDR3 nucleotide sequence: TGTGCCAGCAGAACTAGCGGGAGGGCCTGGAATGAGCAGTTCTTC.

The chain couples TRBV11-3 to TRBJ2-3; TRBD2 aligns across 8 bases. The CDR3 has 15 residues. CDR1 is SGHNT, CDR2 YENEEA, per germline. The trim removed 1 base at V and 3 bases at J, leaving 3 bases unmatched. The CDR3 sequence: CASSLAGGPTDTQYF. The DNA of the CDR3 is TGTGCCAGCAGCTTAGCGGGAGGGCCAACAGATACGCAGTATTTT.

This CDR3 reads CASSPGLAGDEQYF. In DNA form, the CDR3 reads TGTGCCAGCAGCCCGGGACTAGCGGGAGACGAGCAGTACTTC. The V call is TRBV7-7, the J call TRBJ2-7; 14 nucleotides match TRBD2. CDR1 and CDR2 from the germline V gene are SSHAT and FNYEAQ (reference sequence). This CDR3 spans 14 amino acids. V was clipped by 5 bases and J by 5 bases; unmatched bases: 2.

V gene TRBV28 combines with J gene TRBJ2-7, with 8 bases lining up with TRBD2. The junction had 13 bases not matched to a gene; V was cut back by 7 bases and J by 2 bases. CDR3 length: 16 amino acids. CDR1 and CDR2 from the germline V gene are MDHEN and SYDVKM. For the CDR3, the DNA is TGTGCCAGCACCTGGGGCGGTCTAGCGGGTGCCTACGAGCAGTACTTC. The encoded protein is CASTWGGLAGAYEQYF.

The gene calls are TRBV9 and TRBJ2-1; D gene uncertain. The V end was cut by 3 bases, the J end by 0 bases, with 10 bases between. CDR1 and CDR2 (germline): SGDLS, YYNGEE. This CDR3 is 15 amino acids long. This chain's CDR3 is CASSESFLSYNEQFF. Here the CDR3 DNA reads TGTGCCAGCAGCGAAAGCTTCCTCTCCTACAATGAGCAGTTCTTC.

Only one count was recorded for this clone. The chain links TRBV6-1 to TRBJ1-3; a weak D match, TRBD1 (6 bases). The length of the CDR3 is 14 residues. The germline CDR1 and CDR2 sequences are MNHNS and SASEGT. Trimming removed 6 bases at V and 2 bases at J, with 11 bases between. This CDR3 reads CASRDRLTGNTIYF. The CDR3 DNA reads TGTGCCAGCAGGGACAGACTGACTGGAAACACCATATATTTT.

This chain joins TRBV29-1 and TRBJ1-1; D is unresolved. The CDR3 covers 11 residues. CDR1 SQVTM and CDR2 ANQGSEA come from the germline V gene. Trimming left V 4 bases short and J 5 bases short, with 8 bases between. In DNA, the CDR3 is TGCAGCGTTGTGCGGAAGACTGAAGCTTTCTTT. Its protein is CSVVRKTEAFF. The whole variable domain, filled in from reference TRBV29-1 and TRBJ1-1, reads SAVISQKPSRDICQRGTSLTIQCQVDSQVTMMFWYRQQPGQSLTLIATANQGSEATYESGFVIDKFPISRPNLTFSTLTVSNMSPEDSSIYLCSVVRKTEAFFGQGTRLTVV.

CDR3 sequence: CASSPVGVQWGEKLFF. The CDR3 nucleotides read TGTGCCAGCAGTCCCGTCGGGGTCCAGTGGGGTGAAAAACTGTTTTTT. This chain connects TRBV27 to TRBJ1-4; D is ambiguous. Germline V gene data show CDR1 as MNHEY and CDR2 as SMNVEV (reference sequence). Trimming stripped 5 bases from V and 7 bases from J, with 20 bases between. The CDR3 spans 16 residues.

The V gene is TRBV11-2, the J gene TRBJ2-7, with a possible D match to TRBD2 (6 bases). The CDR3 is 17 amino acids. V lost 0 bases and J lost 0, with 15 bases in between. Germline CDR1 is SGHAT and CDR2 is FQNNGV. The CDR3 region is CASSLDRSKTSSYEQYF. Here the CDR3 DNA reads TGTGCCAGCAGCTTAGATCGGTCAAAGACTAGCTCCTACGAGCAGTACTTC.

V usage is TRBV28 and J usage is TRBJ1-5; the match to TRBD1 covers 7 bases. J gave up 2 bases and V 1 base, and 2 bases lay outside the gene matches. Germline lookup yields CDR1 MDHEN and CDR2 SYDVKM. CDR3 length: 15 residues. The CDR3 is CASSLYGTGNQPQHF. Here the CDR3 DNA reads TGTGCCAGCAGTTTATACGGGACAGGCAATCAGCCCCAGCATTTT.

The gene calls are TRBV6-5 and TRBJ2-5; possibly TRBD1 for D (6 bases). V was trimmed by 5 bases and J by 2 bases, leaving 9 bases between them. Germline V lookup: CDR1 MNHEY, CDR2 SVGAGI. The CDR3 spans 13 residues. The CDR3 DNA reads TGTGCCAGCAGTCACGGACAGCAAGAGACCCAGTACTTC. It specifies CASSHGQQETQYF.

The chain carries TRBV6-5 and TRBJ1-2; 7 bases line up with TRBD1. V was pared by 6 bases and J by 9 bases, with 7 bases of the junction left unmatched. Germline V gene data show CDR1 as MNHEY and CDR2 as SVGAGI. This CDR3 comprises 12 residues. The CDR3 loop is CASSRGQDRYTF. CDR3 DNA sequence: TGTGCCAGCAGCCGTGGACAGGACCGCTACACCTTC.

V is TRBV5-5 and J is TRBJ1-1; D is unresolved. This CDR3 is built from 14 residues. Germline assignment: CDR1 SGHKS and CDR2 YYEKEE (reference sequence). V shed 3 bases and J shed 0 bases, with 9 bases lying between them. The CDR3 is CASSWWAMNTEAFF. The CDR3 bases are TGTGCCAGCAGCTGGTGGGCGATGAACACTGAAGCTTTCTTT.

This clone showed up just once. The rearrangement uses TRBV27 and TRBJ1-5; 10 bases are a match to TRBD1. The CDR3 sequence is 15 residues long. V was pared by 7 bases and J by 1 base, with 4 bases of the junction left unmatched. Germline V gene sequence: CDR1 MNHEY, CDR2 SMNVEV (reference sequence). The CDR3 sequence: CASKLDRGSNQPQHF. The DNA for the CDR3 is TGTGCCAGCAAGCTGGACAGGGGGAGCAATCAGCCCCAGCATTTT.

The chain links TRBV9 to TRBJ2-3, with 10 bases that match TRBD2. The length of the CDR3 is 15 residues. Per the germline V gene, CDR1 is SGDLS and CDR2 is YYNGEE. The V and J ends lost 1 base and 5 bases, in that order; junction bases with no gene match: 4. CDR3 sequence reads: CASSVSGRAIDTQYF. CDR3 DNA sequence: TGTGCCAGCAGCGTAAGCGGGAGGGCCATAGATACGCAGTATTTT.

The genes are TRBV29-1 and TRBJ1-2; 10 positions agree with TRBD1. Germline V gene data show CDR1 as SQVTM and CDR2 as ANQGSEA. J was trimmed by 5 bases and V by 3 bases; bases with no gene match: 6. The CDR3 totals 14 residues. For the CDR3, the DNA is TGCAGCGTTGACTTCCGGGACAGGGGATATGGCTACACCTTC. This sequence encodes CSVDFRDRGYGYTF.

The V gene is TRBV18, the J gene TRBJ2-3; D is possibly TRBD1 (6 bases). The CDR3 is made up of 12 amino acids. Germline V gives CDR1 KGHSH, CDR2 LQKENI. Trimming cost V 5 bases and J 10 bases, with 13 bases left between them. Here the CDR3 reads CASSSQGFAQYF. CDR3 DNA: TGTGCCAGCTCATCTCAGGGGTTCGCGCAGTATTTT.

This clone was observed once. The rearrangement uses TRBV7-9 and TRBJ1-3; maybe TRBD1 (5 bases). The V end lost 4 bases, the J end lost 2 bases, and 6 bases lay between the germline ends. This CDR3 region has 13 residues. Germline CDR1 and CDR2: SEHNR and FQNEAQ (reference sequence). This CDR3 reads CASSWGAGNTIYF. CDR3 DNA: TGTGCCAGCAGCTGGGGGGCTGGAAACACCATATATTTT.

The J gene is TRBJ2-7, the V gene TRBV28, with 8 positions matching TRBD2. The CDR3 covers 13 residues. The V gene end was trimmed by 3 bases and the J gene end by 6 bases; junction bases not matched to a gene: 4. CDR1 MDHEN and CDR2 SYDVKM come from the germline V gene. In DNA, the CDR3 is TGTGCCAGCAGTTTGGGACTAGTGAGCGAGCAGTACTTC. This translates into CASSLGLVSEQYF.

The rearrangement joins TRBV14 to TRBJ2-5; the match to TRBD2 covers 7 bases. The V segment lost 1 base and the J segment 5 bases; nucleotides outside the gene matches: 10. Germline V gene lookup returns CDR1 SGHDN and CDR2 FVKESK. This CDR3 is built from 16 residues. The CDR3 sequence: CASSQAKLALRETQYF. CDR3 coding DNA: TGTGCCAGCAGCCAAGCCAAACTAGCGCTCAGGGAGACCCAGTACTTC.

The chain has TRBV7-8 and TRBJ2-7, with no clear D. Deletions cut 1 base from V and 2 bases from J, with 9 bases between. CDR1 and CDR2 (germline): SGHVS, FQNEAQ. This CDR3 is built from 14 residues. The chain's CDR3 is CASSLVGTTYEQYF. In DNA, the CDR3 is TGTGCCAGCAGCTTAGTTGGCACAACCTACGAGCAGTACTTC.

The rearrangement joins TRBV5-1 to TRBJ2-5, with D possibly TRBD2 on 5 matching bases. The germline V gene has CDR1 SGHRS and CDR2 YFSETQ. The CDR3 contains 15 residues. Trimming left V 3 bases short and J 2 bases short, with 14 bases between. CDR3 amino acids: CASSSERRRQETQYF. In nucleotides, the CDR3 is TGCGCCAGCAGCTCTGAAAGGAGGCGGCAAGAGACCCAGTACTTC.

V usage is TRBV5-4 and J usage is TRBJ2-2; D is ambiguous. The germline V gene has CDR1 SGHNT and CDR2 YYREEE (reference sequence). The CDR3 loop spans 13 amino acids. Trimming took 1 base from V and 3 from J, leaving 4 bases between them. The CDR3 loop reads CASSLLDTGELFF. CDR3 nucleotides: TGTGCCAGCAGCTTGTTAGACACCGGGGAGCTGTTTTTT.